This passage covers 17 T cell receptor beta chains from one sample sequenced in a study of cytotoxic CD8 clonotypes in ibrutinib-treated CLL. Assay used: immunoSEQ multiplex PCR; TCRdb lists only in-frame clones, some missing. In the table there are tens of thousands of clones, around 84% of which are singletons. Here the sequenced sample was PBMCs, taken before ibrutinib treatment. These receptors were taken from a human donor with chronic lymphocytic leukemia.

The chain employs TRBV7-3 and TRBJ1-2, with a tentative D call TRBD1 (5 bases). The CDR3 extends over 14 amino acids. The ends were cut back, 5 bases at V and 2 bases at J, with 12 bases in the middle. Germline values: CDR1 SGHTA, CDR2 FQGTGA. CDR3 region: CASSAQKGNYGYTF. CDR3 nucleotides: TGTGCCAGCAGCGCGCAGAAGGGGAACTATGGCTACACCTTC.

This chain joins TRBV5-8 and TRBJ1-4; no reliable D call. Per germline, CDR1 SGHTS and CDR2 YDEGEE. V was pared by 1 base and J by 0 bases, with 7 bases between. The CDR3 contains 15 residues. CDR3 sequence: CASSLIGATNEKLFF. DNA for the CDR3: TGTGCCAGCAGCTTGATCGGGGCAACTAATGAAAAACTGTTTTTT.

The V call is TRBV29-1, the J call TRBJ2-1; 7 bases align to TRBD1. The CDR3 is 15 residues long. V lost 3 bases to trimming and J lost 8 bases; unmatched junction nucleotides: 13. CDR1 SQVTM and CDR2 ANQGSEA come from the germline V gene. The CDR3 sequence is CSVDPGQPTLYEQFF. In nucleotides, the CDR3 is TGCAGCGTTGACCCGGGACAGCCCACCCTCTATGAGCAGTTCTTC.

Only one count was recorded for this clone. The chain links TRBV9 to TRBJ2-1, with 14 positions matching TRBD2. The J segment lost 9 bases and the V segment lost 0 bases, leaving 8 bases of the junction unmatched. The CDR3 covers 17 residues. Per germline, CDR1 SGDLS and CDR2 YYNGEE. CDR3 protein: CASSVAGGLAGASEQFF. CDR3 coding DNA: TGTGCCAGCAGCGTAGCTGGGGGACTAGCGGGAGCAAGTGAGCAGTTCTTC.

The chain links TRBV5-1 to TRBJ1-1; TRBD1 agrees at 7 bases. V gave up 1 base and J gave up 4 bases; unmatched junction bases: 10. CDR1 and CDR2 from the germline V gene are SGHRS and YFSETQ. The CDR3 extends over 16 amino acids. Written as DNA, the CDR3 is TGCGCCAGCAGCTTGCCAGGGACAGCGTGGACCACTGAAGCTTTCTTT. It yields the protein CASSLPGTAWTTEAFF.

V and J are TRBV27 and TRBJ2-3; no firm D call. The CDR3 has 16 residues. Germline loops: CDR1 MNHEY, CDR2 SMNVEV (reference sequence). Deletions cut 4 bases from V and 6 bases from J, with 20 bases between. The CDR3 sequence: CASSSTVSSVGDTQYF. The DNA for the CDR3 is TGTGCCAGCAGTTCCACCGTTTCTTCCGTGGGCGATACGCAGTATTTT.

The chain's CDR3 is CASISASSGETQYF. CDR3 coding DNA: TGCGCCAGCATATCCGCTTCGAGTGGGGAGACCCAGTACTTC. The chain is built from TRBV10-1 and TRBJ2-5; no reliable D call. The CDR3 consists of 14 residues. The germline gives CDR1 WNHNN, CDR2 SYGVQD (reference sequence). V was clipped by 7 bases and J by 5 bases, with 17 bases between them.

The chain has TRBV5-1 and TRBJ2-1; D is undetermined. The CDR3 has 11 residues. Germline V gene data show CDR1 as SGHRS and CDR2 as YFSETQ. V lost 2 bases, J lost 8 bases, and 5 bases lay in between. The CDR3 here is CASSFGDEQFF. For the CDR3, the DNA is TGCGCCAGCAGCTTCGGAGATGAGCAGTTCTTC.

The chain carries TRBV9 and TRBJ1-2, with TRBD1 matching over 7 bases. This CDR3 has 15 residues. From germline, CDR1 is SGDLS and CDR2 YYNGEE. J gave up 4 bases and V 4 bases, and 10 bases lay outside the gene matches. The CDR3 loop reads CASSIPPTGFYGYTF. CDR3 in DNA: TGTGCCAGCAGCATACCCCCGACAGGGTTCTATGGCTACACCTTC.

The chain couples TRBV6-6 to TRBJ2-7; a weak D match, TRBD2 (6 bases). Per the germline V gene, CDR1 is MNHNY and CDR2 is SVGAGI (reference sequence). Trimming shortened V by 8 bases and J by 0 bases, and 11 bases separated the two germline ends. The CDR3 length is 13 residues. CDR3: CASGRGISYEQYF. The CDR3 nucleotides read TGTGCCAGCGGTCGGGGGATCTCCTACGAGCAGTACTTC.

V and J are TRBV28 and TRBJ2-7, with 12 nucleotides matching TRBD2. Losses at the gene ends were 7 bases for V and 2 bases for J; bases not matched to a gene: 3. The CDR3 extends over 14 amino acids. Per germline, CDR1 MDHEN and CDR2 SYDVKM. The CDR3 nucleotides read TGTGCCAGCAAAGCTAGCGGGAGGGCCTACGAGCAGTACTTC. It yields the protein CASKASGRAYEQYF.

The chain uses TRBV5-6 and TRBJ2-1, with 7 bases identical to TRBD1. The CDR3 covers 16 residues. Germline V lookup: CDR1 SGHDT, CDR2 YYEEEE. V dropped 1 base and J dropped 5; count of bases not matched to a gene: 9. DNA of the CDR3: TGTGCCAGCAGCTTGAGACAGGGCGCGAGGAACAATGAGCAGTTCTTC. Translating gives CASSLRQGARNNEQFF.

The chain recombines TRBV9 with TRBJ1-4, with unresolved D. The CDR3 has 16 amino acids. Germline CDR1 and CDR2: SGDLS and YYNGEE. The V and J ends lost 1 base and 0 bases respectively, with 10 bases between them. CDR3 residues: CASSVSWGATNEKLFF. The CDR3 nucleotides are TGTGCCAGCAGCGTATCGTGGGGTGCAACTAATGAAAAACTGTTTTTT.

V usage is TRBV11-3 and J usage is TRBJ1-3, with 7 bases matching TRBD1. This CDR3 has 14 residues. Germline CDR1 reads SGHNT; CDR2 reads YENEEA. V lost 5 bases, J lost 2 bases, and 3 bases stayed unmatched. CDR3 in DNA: TGTGCCAGCAGCAGAGACAGGGCTGGAAACACCATATATTTT. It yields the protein CASSRDRAGNTIYF.

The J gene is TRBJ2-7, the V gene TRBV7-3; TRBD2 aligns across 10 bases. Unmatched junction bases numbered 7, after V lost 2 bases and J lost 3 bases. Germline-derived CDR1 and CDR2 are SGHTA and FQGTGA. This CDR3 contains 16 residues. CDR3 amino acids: CASSLASSGSNYEQYF. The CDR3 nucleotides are TGTGCCAGCAGCTTAGCTTCTAGCGGGAGTAACTACGAGCAGTACTTC.

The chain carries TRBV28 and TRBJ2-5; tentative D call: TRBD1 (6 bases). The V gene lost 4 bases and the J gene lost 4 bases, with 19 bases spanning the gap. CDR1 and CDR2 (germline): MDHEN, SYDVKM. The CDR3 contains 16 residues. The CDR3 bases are TGTGCCAGCAGTTCCCCAGGGACACCAAAGGGAGAGACCCAGTACTTC. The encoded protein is CASSSPGTPKGETQYF.

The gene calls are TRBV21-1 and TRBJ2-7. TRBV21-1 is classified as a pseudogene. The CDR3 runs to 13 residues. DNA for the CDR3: TGTGCCAGCAGCAAAGGATGGGGTACCGAGCAGTACTTC. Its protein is CASSKGWGTEQYF.